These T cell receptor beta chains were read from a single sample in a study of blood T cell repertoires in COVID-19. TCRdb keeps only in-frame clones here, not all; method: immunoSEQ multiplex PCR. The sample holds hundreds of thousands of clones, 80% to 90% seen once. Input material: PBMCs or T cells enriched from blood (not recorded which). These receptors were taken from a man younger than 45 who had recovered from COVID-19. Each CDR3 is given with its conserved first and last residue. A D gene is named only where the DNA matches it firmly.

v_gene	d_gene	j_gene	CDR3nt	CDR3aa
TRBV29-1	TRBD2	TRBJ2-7	TGCAGCGCCGGGGGGCGGGAGGGCCTCTACGAGCAGTACTTC	CSAGGREGLYEQYF
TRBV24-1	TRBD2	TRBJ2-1	TGTGCCACCTCTCCGACTAGCGGGAGTGCGTGGAATGAGCAGTTCTTC	CATSPTSGSAWNEQFF
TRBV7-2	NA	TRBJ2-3	TGTGCCAGCAGCTTGTTCCCCTCAGATACGCAGTATTTT	CASSLFPSDTQYF
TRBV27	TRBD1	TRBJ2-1	TGTGCCAGCAGCTCTCTTCGGACAGGGGATAATGAGCAGTTCTTC	CASSSLRTGDNEQFF
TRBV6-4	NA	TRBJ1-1	TGTGCCAGCAGGGCGGGAGTGAACACTGAAGCTTTCTTT	CASRAGVNTEAFF
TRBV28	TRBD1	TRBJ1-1	TGTGCCAGCAGTCAGGTACAGGGGGCCCCGAACACTGAAGCTTTCTTT	CASSQVQGAPNTEAFF
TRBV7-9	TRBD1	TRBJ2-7	TGTGCCAGCAGCTTAAGACAGGGATTCTACGAGCAGTACTTC	CASSLRQGFYEQYF
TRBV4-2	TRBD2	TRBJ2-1	TGTGCCAGCAGCCAAGATCCTAGCGGGAGCTCCTACAATGAGCAGTTCTTC	CASSQDPSGSSYNEQFF
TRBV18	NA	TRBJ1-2	TGTGCCAGCTCACCCTGGGATACCCAGGGCTATGGCTACACCTTC	CASSPWDTQGYGYTF
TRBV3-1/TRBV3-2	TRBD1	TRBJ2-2	TGTGCCAGCAGCCAAGTTGGACAGGCTAGTCGCACCGGGGAGCTGTTTTTT	CASSQVGQASRTGELFF